The 28 T cell receptor beta chains below were found in one sample sequenced in a study of blood T cell repertoires in COVID-19. Sequenced by immunoSEQ multiplex PCR; TCRdb stores in-frame clones only, minus some. The profile shows 55,000 to 80,000 clones, 70% to 90% of them singletons. The sequenced material came from peripheral blood. The receptors stem from a man in his sixties or seventies with acute or convalescent COVID-19.

V usage is TRBV3-1 (or the pseudogene TRBV3-2) and J usage is TRBJ1-4, with a tentative D call TRBD1 (6 bases). In germline, CDR1 is LGHDT, CDR2 YNNKEL (reference sequence). Trimming pared 1 base from V and 10 bases from J, leaving 10 bases between. There are 13 residues in the CDR3. The CDR3 DNA reads as TGTGCCAGCAGCCAAGGGGAAGGGGGAAAACTGTTTTTT. It yields the protein CASSQGEGGKLFF.

This chain joins TRBV7-2 and TRBJ2-3; 10 bases match TRBD2. This CDR3 region has 16 residues. Germline V lookup: CDR1 SGHTA, CDR2 FQGNSA. V lost 0 bases, J lost 6 bases, and 6 bases stayed unmatched. The CDR3 coding sequence is TGTGCCAGCAGCTTAGCGGCTAGCGGGAGTCGGGATACGCAGTATTTT. It yields the protein CASSLAASGSRDTQYF. Full variable domain (missing parts from reference TRBV7-2 and TRBJ2-3): GAGVSQSPSNKVTEKGKDVELRCDPISGHTALYWYRQSLGQGLEFLIYFQGNSAPDKSGLPSDRFSAERTGGSVSTLTIQRTQQEDSAVYLCASSLAASGSRDTQYFGPGTRLTVL.

This clone was recorded a few times. Other DNA variants within this sample encode the same CDR3. The chain carries TRBV12-3 or TRBV12-4 and TRBJ2-7; TRBD2 might be the D (5 bases). CDR3 length: 12 residues. Deletions cut 0 bases from V and 5 bases from J, with 5 bases between. CDR3 sequence (DNA): TGTGCCAGCAGTTTAGCGCGGGACGAGCAGTACTTC. Its translation is CASSLARDEQYF.

The V call is TRBV6-5, the J call TRBJ1-4, with no clear D. Germline V lookup: CDR1 MNHEY, CDR2 SVGAGI. Between the trimmed V and J ends, which lost 6 bases and 12 bases, there was a span of 20 bases. The CDR3 has 14 residues. The CDR3 nucleotides read TGTGCCAGCAGCCTCGGGTCTGGAACTGGAGAACTGTTTTTT. It encodes CASSLGSGTGELFF.

CDR3: CASWMRKQGYGYTF. The CDR3 DNA sequence: TGCGCCAGCTGGATGAGAAAACAGGGGTATGGCTACACCTTC. V is TRBV10-2 and J is TRBJ1-2; TRBD1 aligns across 7 bases. V dropped 8 bases and J dropped 5; count of bases not matched to a gene: 11. The CDR3 is 14 residues long. From germline, CDR1 is WSHSY and CDR2 SAAADI.

The CDR3 loop reads CASSLSARGRREQYF. The CDR3 DNA reads as TGCGCCAGCAGCTTGTCGGCCAGGGGGCGTCGAGAGCAGTACTTC. The genes are TRBV5-1 and TRBJ2-7, with TRBD1 matching 8 bases. V dropped 1 base and J dropped 7; count of bases not matched to a gene: 10. The CDR3 contains 15 residues. The germline gives CDR1 SGHRS, CDR2 YFSETQ.

The J gene is TRBJ1-6, the V gene TRBV6-5; maybe TRBD1 (6 bases). CDR1 MNHEY and CDR2 SVGAGI come from the germline V gene. The CDR3 sequence is 13 residues long. Trimming stripped 11 bases from V and 7 bases from J, with 15 bases between. As DNA, the CDR3 is TGTGCCGGGAGAGACAGGCTGAATTCACCCCTCCACTTT. Amino acid sequence: CAGRDRLNSPLHF.

The table lists this clone with a count of one. The chain combines TRBV9 with TRBJ1-1; TRBD1 might be the D (5 bases). The CDR3 consists of 16 residues. V was trimmed by 0 bases and J by 0 bases, leaving 12 bases between them. Germline V lookup: CDR1 SGDLS, CDR2 YYNGEE. The DNA of the CDR3 is TGTGCCAGCAGCGTAGCCTCAGGGTTGATGAACACTGAAGCTTTCTTT. Translated, it gives CASSVASGLMNTEAFF. Full variable domain (rest looked up from reference TRBV9 and TRBJ1-1): DSGVTQTPKHLITATGQRVTLRCSPRSGDLSVYWYQQSLDQGLQFLIQYYNGEERAKGNILERFSAQQFPDLHSELNLSSLELGDSALYFCASSVASGLMNTEAFFGQGTRLTVV.

The gene calls are TRBV9 and TRBJ2-6; maybe TRBD2 (5 bases). The V and J ends lost 0 bases and 2 bases respectively, with 9 bases between them. CDR3 length equals 16 residues. Germline V gene sequence: CDR1 SGDLS, CDR2 YYNGEE. Here the CDR3 reads CASSVEGVTGANVLTF. As DNA, the CDR3 is TGTGCCAGCAGCGTAGAGGGAGTAACTGGGGCCAACGTCCTGACTTTC.

The J gene is TRBJ2-2, the V gene TRBV5-1; 8 nucleotides agree with TRBD2. The germline gives CDR1 SGHRS, CDR2 YFSETQ. Germline trimming cut 7 bases from V and 1 base from J; bases unmatched to any gene: 9. The length of the CDR3 is 16 residues. The CDR3 here is CASSTSSGGNTGELFF. DNA of the CDR3: TGCGCCAGCTCCACCTCCAGCGGGGGGAACACCGGGGAGCTGTTTTTT.

The rearrangement joins TRBV7-6 to TRBJ2-7; 7 bases line up with TRBD1. Germline V gene sequence: CDR1 SGHVS, CDR2 FNYEAQ. Trimming at V came to 5 bases and at J to 3 bases, leaving 4 bases not matched to a gene. This CDR3 is 13 amino acids long. The CDR3 spells CASSQDRDYEQYF. The DNA of the CDR3 is TGTGCCAGCAGCCAAGACAGGGACTACGAGCAGTACTTC.

The sample holds a few counts of this clone. The genes are TRBV10-2 and TRBJ2-2; TRBD1 agrees at 10 bases. With 9 bases clipped from V and 4 bases from J, the junction kept 8 bases outside the gene matches. CDR3 length: 15 residues. CDR1 and CDR2 (germline): WSHSY, SAAADI. Here the CDR3 DNA reads TGCGCCAGTAGACAGGGGGCGCGGGGCACCGGGGAGCTGTTTTTT. This sequence encodes CASRQGARGTGELFF.

The V call is TRBV24-1, the J call TRBJ2-1; 8 bases are a match to TRBD2. This CDR3 is 17 amino acids long. Germline V gives CDR1 KGHDR, CDR2 SFDVKD. Losses at the gene ends were 3 bases for V and 2 bases for J; bases not matched to a gene: 8. Here the CDR3 reads CATSDGSAGGAYNEQFF. The DNA for the CDR3 is TGTGCCACCAGTGATGGGAGCGCGGGAGGCGCCTACAATGAGCAGTTCTTC.

The chain joins TRBV12-3 or TRBV12-4 to TRBJ2-3; weak D call: TRBD2 (6 bases). Trimming removed 6 bases at V and 5 bases at J, with 12 bases between. The CDR3 is 13 amino acids. The CDR3 nucleotides are TGTGCCAGCAGCCATGGGAGGAGAGATACGCAGTATTTT. Translated: CASSHGRRDTQYF.

The chain is built from TRBV19 and TRBJ1-2; TRBD1 might be the D (5 bases). Germline V gene data show CDR1 as LNHDA and CDR2 as SQIVND (reference sequence). The CDR3 is 13 residues long. The ends were cut back, 5 bases at V and 8 bases at J, with 15 bases in the middle. In nucleotides, the CDR3 is TGTGCCAGTAGTTATGGCAGGGCGTGGGGCTACACCTTC. Protein: CASSYGRAWGYTF.

CDR3 in DNA: TGCGCCAGCAGCTCACAGGGCAATGAGCAGTTCTTC. Translating gives CASSSQGNEQFF. The V call is TRBV5-1, the J call TRBJ2-1, with a possible D match to TRBD1 (6 bases). V lost 3 bases to trimming and J lost 6 bases, with 7 bases between them. Germline values: CDR1 SGHRS, CDR2 YFSETQ. CDR3 length equals 12 residues.

The chain carries TRBV7-2 and TRBJ2-5, with 11 bases identical to TRBD2. CDR3 length: 16 residues. The germline V gene has CDR1 SGHTA and CDR2 FQGNSA. Trimming cost V 5 bases and J 2 bases; bases outside gene matches: 7. The CDR3 coding sequence is TGTGCCAGCAGCCCTGGACTAGCGGGCCATCAAGAGACCCAGTACTTC. This gives the protein CASSPGLAGHQETQYF.

The chain is built from TRBV28 and TRBJ2-7; 12 nucleotides agree with TRBD2. Per the germline V gene, CDR1 is MDHEN and CDR2 is SYDVKM. This CDR3 region has 14 residues. V lost 1 base and J lost 6; bases outside the gene matches: 1. The CDR3 bases are TGTGCCAGCAGTTTATCACTAGCGGGAGGCGAGCAGTACTTC. Translating gives CASSLSLAGGEQYF.

The rearrangement joins TRBV28 to TRBJ1-1, with D maybe TRBD1 (6 bases). This CDR3 comprises 11 residues. Trimming shortened V by 7 bases and J by 7 bases, and 10 bases separated the two germline ends. CDR1 and CDR2 (germline): MDHEN, SYDVKM. CDR3 bases: TGTGCCAGCAAAGGGGGGGATGAAGCTTTCTTT. It is translated as CASKGGDEAFF.

The chain joins TRBV28 to TRBJ2-4, with TRBD1 as a possible D gene (5 bases). Per the germline V gene, CDR1 is MDHEN and CDR2 is SYDVKM. The CDR3 has 15 amino acids. With 1 base removed from V and 3 bases from J, the gap between germline ends came to 10 bases. CDR3 in amino acids: CASSLLQVDKNIQYF. The CDR3 DNA follows: TGTGCCAGCAGTTTATTACAGGTTGACAAAAACATTCAGTACTTC.

This clone was recorded a few times. The gene calls are TRBV15 and TRBJ1-1; 10 positions agree with TRBD1. The germline V gene encodes CDR1 LNHNV and CDR2 YYDKDF (reference sequence). This CDR3 is 18 amino acids long. V was clipped by 8 bases and J by 5 bases; unmatched bases: 20. The CDR3 protein is CATSLDRGLFRTVTEAFF. The DNA for the CDR3 is TGTGCCACCTCCCTAGACAGGGGGCTCTTCAGGACGGTAACTGAAGCTTTCTTT.

V is TRBV18 and J is TRBJ1-5, with TRBD1 identical over 10 bases. CDR1 KGHSH and CDR2 LQKENI come from the germline V gene. The CDR3 has 15 amino acids. After removal of 5 bases from V and 5 bases from J, the junction contained 6 bases not matched to a gene. This chain's CDR3 is CASSSDRGGHQPQHF. DNA for the CDR3: TGTGCCAGCTCATCGGACAGGGGGGGCCATCAGCCCCAGCATTTT.

This clone was seen at least ten times. The rearrangement uses TRBV4-1 and TRBJ1-2; the D is unclear. V was cut by 0 bases and J by 8 bases, with 16 bases left in between. Germline values: CDR1 MGHRA, CDR2 YSYEKL. The CDR3 sequence is 15 residues long. The CDR3 DNA is TGCGCCAGCAGCCAAGATCGTGGGAGTCCCTTCGGCTACACCTTC. Translated: CASSQDRGSPFGYTF.

The chain has TRBV5-1 and TRBJ2-3, with TRBD2 matching 9 bases. Per germline, CDR1 SGHRS and CDR2 YFSETQ. Trimming at V came to 5 bases and at J to 4 bases, leaving 5 bases not matched to a gene. The length of the CDR3 is 14 residues. The CDR3 is CASRDSGSPDTQYF. Written as DNA, the CDR3 is TGCGCCAGCAGAGATAGCGGGAGCCCAGATACGCAGTATTTT.

J is TRBJ2-2 and V is TRBV18; 8 nucleotides match TRBD2. There are 16 residues in the CDR3. Germline V CDR1 and CDR2: KGHSH, LQKENI. With V trimmed by 4 bases and J by 5 bases, 9 bases remained unmatched. The CDR3 sequence is CASSRSGSGGTGELFF. CDR3 nucleotide sequence: TGTGCCAGCTCACGCTCAGGGAGCGGGGGAACCGGGGAGCTGTTTTTT. The whole variable domain, remainder taken from reference TRBV18 and TRBJ2-2, is NAGVMQNPRHLVRRRGQEARLRCSPMKGHSHVYWYRQLPEEGLKFMVYLQKENIIDESGMPKERFSAEFPKEGPSILRIQQVVRGDSAAYFCASSRSGSGGTGELFFGEGSRLTVL.

The J gene is TRBJ1-2, the V gene TRBV3-1 (or the pseudogene TRBV3-2); 7 positions match TRBD1. The CDR3 has 12 amino acids. Germline V gene data show CDR1 as LGHDT and CDR2 as YNNKEL (reference sequence). J was trimmed by 8 bases and V by 1 base; bases with no gene match: 1. The CDR3 sequence: CASSQGTGGYTF. In DNA form, the CDR3 reads TGTGCCAGCAGCCAAGGGACAGGCGGCTACACCTTC.

The rearrangement uses TRBV5-8 and TRBJ1-2; 11 positions match TRBD1. This CDR3 is built from 16 residues. Trimming cost V 2 bases and J 1 base; bases outside gene matches: 4. Germline V gene lookup returns CDR1 SGHTS and CDR2 YDEGEE. CDR3: CASSLVGTGGNYGYTF. CDR3 DNA sequence: TGTGCCAGCAGCTTAGTCGGGACAGGGGGTAACTATGGCTACACCTTC.

The chain joins TRBV6-5 to TRBJ2-1; TRBD2 matches 7 bases. The CDR3 runs to 16 residues. Per the germline V gene, CDR1 is MNHEY and CDR2 is SVGAGI. Trimming cost V 0 bases and J 0 bases; bases outside gene matches: 2. Here the CDR3 DNA reads TGTGCCAGCAGTTACTCGGCTAGCGGCTCCTACAATGAGCAGTTCTTC. Protein sequence: CASSYSASGSYNEQFF.